Listed here are 17 T cell receptor beta chains from one sample, sequenced in a study of blood T cells in healthy people across ages. Then a second PCR, running about 6 to 12 cycles, was carried out with a sample-barcoded 5' primer and a J-beta primer mix. TCRdb processed the 5' RACE reads anew with MiXCR; each CDR3 protein has one entry. The repertoire has about 640,000 distinct CDR3 sequences, under 70% of them found once; the top ten carry about two fifths. The sample consisted of blood. The receptor set was obtained from a man aged 55 to 70 in good health.

This clonotype has more than one count but fewer than ten. The gene calls are TRBV6-5 and TRBJ2-3, with TRBD1 matching over 9 bases. Germline CDR1 reads MNHEY; CDR2 reads SVGAGI. This CDR3 is built from 15 residues. V lost 5 bases and J lost 0; bases outside the gene matches: 3. CDR3 protein: CASSGGQGSTDTQYF. Here the CDR3 DNA reads TGTGCCAGCAGTGGGGGACAGGGCAGCACAGATACGCAGTATTTT.

The chain carries TRBV20-1 and TRBJ2-5; no clear D gene. This CDR3 has 14 residues. The ends were cut back, 3 bases at V and 2 bases at J, with 13 bases in the middle. CDR1 and CDR2 from the germline V gene are DFQATT and SNEGSKA (reference sequence). CDR3 in amino acids: CSASFGTAQETQYF. CDR3 nucleotides: TGCAGTGCTAGCTTCGGTACAGCACAAGAGACCCAGTACTTC.

V is TRBV3-1 and J is TRBJ2-2, with 7 positions matching TRBD1. From germline, CDR1 is LGHDT and CDR2 YNNKEL (reference sequence). The CDR3 runs to 13 residues. With V trimmed by 4 bases and J by 8 bases, 4 bases remained unmatched. The DNA for the CDR3 is TGTGCCAGCAGCCGTGACAGGGAAGGGGAGCTGTTTTTT. Translated: CASSRDREGELFF. The entire variable domain, with the rest obtained from reference TRBV3-1 and TRBJ2-2, is as follows: DTAVSQTPKYLVTQMGNDKSIKCEQNLGHDTMYWYKQDSKKFLKIMFSYNNKELIINETVPNRFSPKSPDKAHLNLHINSLELGDSAVYFCASSRDREGELFFGEGSRLTVL.

The V call is TRBV7-9, the J call TRBJ2-5; TRBD1 agrees at 8 bases. Per the germline V gene, CDR1 is SEHNR and CDR2 is FQNEAQ (reference sequence). J lost 11 bases, V lost 5 bases, and 16 bases had no gene match. The CDR3 length is 15 residues. The CDR3, as DNA: TGTGCCAGCAGCCCCCCCGGACAGGGAGACAATGAGCAGTACTTC. This gives the protein CASSPPGQGDNEQYF.

The J gene is TRBJ2-5, the V gene TRBV5-6; possibly TRBD2 for D (5 bases). The germline V and J ends were trimmed by 3 bases and 9 bases, with 12 bases remaining between them. Germline values: CDR1 SGHDT, CDR2 YYEEEE. This CDR3 has 12 residues. The CDR3 loop is CASSSTGSAQYF. CDR3 bases: TGTGCCAGCAGCTCGACGGGGTCGGCCCAGTACTTC.

This clonotype has just a few counts. CDR3 nucleotide sequence: TGTGCCAGCAGTGCCCGGGACAGGGACGAAAAACTGTTTTTT. Its protein is CASSARDRDEKLFF. The J gene is TRBJ1-4, the V gene TRBV27, with 9 bases aligning to TRBD1. V lost 5 bases, J lost 8 bases, and 6 bases stayed unmatched. CDR1 and CDR2 from the germline V gene are MNHEY and SMNVEV (reference sequence). CDR3 length: 14 amino acids.

This sequence joins TRBV4-2 and TRBJ1-1; 8 positions match TRBD1. V trimming: 6 bases; J trimming: 1 base; junction bases outside the gene matches: 10. The CDR3 contains 16 residues. Germline V gene lookup returns CDR1 LGHNA and CDR2 YNFKEQ. The CDR3: CASSQSDRGRNTEAFF. The CDR3 nucleotides are TGTGCCAGCAGTCAATCCGACAGGGGCCGGAACACTGAAGCTTTCTTT.

V and J are TRBV24-1 and TRBJ2-5; TRBD2 aligns across 13 bases. Germline V CDR1 and CDR2: KGHDR, SFDVKD. V was pared by 9 bases and J by 3 bases, with 6 bases of the junction left unmatched. CDR3 length equals 15 residues. This chain's CDR3 is CATRGTSGVEETQYF. The CDR3 DNA sequence: TGTGCCACCCGCGGGACTAGCGGGGTTGAAGAGACCCAGTACTTC.

This clonotype was observed a few times. This rearrangement joins TRBV3-1 to TRBJ2-5; no definite D call. The V gene's germline CDR1 is LGHDT and CDR2 YNNKEL (reference sequence). This CDR3 contains 13 residues. The V gene lost 1 base and the J gene lost 5 bases, with 8 bases spanning the gap. CDR3 in amino acids: CASSQGVGETQYF. The CDR3 bases are TGTGCCAGCAGCCAAGGGGTTGGCGAGACCCAGTACTTC.

V and J are TRBV3-1 and TRBJ2-1, with 10 bases matching TRBD1. This CDR3 is built from 15 residues. V gave up 1 base and J gave up 9 bases; unmatched junction bases: 6. CDR1 LGHDT and CDR2 YNNKEL come from the germline V gene (reference sequence). DNA of the CDR3: TGTGCCAGCAGCCAAGCGGGGGACAGGGGCTCTGAGCAGTTCTTC. Protein sequence: CASSQAGDRGSEQFF.

This chain uses TRBV5-1 with TRBJ2-5, with D possibly called TRBD1 or TRBD2 (5 bases each). The CDR3 consists of 13 residues. V was pared by 3 bases and J by 5 bases, with 11 bases between. CDR1 and CDR2 from the germline V gene are SGHRS and YFSETQ. DNA of the CDR3: TGCGCCAGCAGCTCGGGGCTAAGGGAGACCCAGTACTTC. This encodes CASSSGLRETQYF.

This clonotype turned up a few times. The rearrangement uses TRBV27 and TRBJ2-7; the D gene is possibly TRBD1 (6 bases). CDR3 size: 15 residues. Between the trimmed V and J ends, which lost 2 bases and 2 bases, there was a span of 13 bases. Germline V gene data show CDR1 as MNHEY and CDR2 as SMNVEV (reference sequence). The CDR3 sequence: CASSLQGQPPYEQYF. The CDR3 nucleotides are TGTGCCAGCAGTTTACAAGGACAGCCTCCCTACGAGCAGTACTTC.

The CDR3 DNA sequence: TGTGCCAGCAGCCCCGAAGGGGGGCTTGGCGCAGATACGCAGTATTTT. The encoded protein is CASSPEGGLGADTQYF. The chain uses TRBV9 and TRBJ2-3; D may match TRBD1 or TRBD2 (6 bases each). Trimming stripped 4 bases from V and 4 bases from J, with 19 bases between. CDR1 and CDR2 (germline): SGDLS, YYNGEE. The CDR3 totals 16 residues.

This clonotype was picked up a small number of times. V gene TRBV5-1 combines with J gene TRBJ2-5; D assignment may be TRBD1 or TRBD2 (5 bases each). The J call may be incorrect, as the DNA end agrees better with TRBJ2-7. The CDR3 runs to 13 residues. Per the germline V gene, CDR1 is SGHRS and CDR2 is YFSETQ. The CDR3 DNA reads as TGCGCCAGCAGCTGGGACCTAACCTACGAGCAGTACTTC. Translated: CASSWDLTYEQYF.

This chain uses TRBV9 with TRBJ1-1; perhaps TRBD1 as D (5 bases). Trimming cost V 3 bases and J 5 bases, with 23 bases left between them. The CDR3 contains 17 residues. The germline V gene encodes CDR1 SGDLS and CDR2 YYNGEE. The CDR3 is CASSAGQVGQTKTEAFF. The CDR3 DNA sequence: TGTGCCAGCAGCGCAGGACAAGTCGGCCAAACTAAGACTGAAGCTTTCTTT. Using reference TRBV9 and TRBJ1-1 for the parts outside the CDR3, the full variable domain is DSGVTQTPKHLITATGQRVTLRCSPRSGDLSVYWYQQSLDQGLQFLIQYYNGEERAKGNILERFSAQQFPDLHSELNLSSLELGDSALYFCASSAGQVGQTKTEAFFGQGTRLTVV.

This clonotype was recorded many times. The chain carries TRBV27 and TRBJ1-1, with D tentatively TRBD1 (5 bases). With 3 bases removed from V and 6 bases from J, the gap between germline ends came to 17 bases. CDR3 size: 15 residues. From germline, CDR1 is MNHEY and CDR2 SMNVEV (reference sequence). CDR3 coding DNA: TGTGCCAGCAGTTTGTGGGCAGGGAGGGGCCCTGAAGCTTTCTTT. Amino acids: CASSLWAGRGPEAFF.

Only a few counts were recorded for this clonotype. This sequence joins TRBV4-2 and TRBJ2-5; 7 bases agree with TRBD2. TRBJ2-7 explains the end of the DNA better; the J call may be wrong. Germline assignment: CDR1 LGHNA and CDR2 YNFKEQ. This CDR3 comprises 15 residues. For the CDR3, the DNA is TGTGCCAGCAGCCAAGATGCGGGAGCCGTGTACGAGCAGTACTTC. Translating gives CASSQDAGAVYEQYF.